These 31 T cell receptor beta chains came from one sample sequenced in a study of blood T cell repertoires in COVID-19. Measured with immunoSEQ multiplex PCR; TCRdb has only the in-frame clones, and not every one. The table lists over 200,000 clones, 65% to 85% of them singletons. The sequenced material came from peripheral blood. These receptors were obtained from a woman in her twenties or thirties with COVID-19, enrolled during active disease.

This clone was detected a few times. This sequence joins TRBV3-1 (or the pseudogene TRBV3-2) and TRBJ2-3; 8 bases are shared with TRBD2. Germline V CDR1 and CDR2: LGHDT, YNNKEL (reference sequence). The CDR3 is 16 amino acids. The trim removed 4 bases at V and 5 bases at J, leaving 11 bases unmatched. The DNA of the CDR3 is TGTGCCAGCAGCCCCCCAGGCGGGGGGCGGGGAGATACGCAGTATTTT. Residues: CASSPPGGGRGDTQYF.

The genes are TRBV9 and TRBJ2-1, with 8 bases aligning to TRBD2. CDR1 is SGDLS and CDR2 is YYNGEE in the germline V gene. V was pared by 3 bases and J by 3 bases, with 8 bases of the junction left unmatched. The CDR3 is 16 residues long. The CDR3 protein is CASSEPPSGLYNEQFF. As DNA, the CDR3 is TGTGCCAGCAGCGAGCCCCCTAGCGGGCTCTACAATGAGCAGTTCTTC.

The chain couples TRBV6-2 or TRBV6-3 to TRBJ2-5, with D possibly matching TRBD2 (5 bases). Between the trimmed V and J ends, which lost 5 bases and 9 bases, there was a span of 25 bases. Germline assignment: CDR1 MNHEY and CDR2 SVGEGT. There are 16 residues in the CDR3. Here the CDR3 reads CASSTTRGPEISAQYF. In DNA form, the CDR3 reads TGTGCCAGCAGTACTACTAGAGGTCCGGAGATTTCGGCCCAGTACTTC.

This clone was picked up one time. This chain uses TRBV16 with TRBJ1-2; 8 bases fit TRBD1. This CDR3 is built from 14 residues. V was pared by 2 bases and J by 6 bases, with 5 bases of the junction left unmatched. Germline loops: CDR1 KGHSY, CDR2 FQNENV. The CDR3 nucleotides are TGTGCCAGCAGCCAACAAACAGGGGGAAATGGCTACACCTTC. It translates to CASSQQTGGNGYTF.

The chain employs TRBV30 and TRBJ2-5, with D unclear. Germline V CDR1 and CDR2: GTSNPN, SVGIG (reference sequence). Trimming left V 0 bases short and J 3 bases short, with 5 bases between. The CDR3 totals 12 residues. The CDR3 loop reads CAWSVIEETQYF. CDR3 DNA sequence: TGTGCCTGGAGTGTAATAGAAGAGACCCAGTACTTC.

This clone was counted only a few times. The chain is built from TRBV4-1 and TRBJ1-1; D is possibly TRBD1 (6 bases). CDR3 length: 16 amino acids. Germline V gene lookup returns CDR1 MGHRA and CDR2 YSYEKL. V gave up 0 bases and J gave up 5 bases, with 16 bases separating them. The CDR3 is CASSQDFAGARTEAFF. The CDR3 DNA reads as TGCGCCAGCAGCCAAGATTTCGCGGGGGCGCGAACTGAAGCTTTCTTT.

The rearrangement joins TRBV29-1 to TRBJ2-6; D uncertain. CDR3 length: 12 residues. Germline V gives CDR1 SQVTM, CDR2 ANQGSEA. Trimming took 6 bases from V and 2 from J, leaving 5 bases between them. The CDR3 DNA reads as TGCAGCGTCTATACTGGGGCCAACGTCCTGACTTTC. Translation gives CSVYTGANVLTF.

The genes are TRBV5-1 and TRBJ2-1; the match to TRBD2 covers 8 bases. CDR1 is SGHRS and CDR2 is YFSETQ in the germline V gene. Trimming cost V 2 bases and J 2 bases; bases outside gene matches: 0. CDR3 size: 14 residues. The CDR3 DNA sequence: TGCGCCAGCAGCTTTAGCGGGACCTACAATGAGCAGTTCTTC. Translating gives CASSFSGTYNEQFF.

Only a few counts were recorded for this clone. This chain joins TRBV6-6 and TRBJ1-1; 7 bases are a match to TRBD1. J lost 4 bases, V lost 6 bases, and 5 bases had no gene match. Germline assignment: CDR1 MNHNY and CDR2 SVGAGI (reference sequence). The CDR3 extends over 13 amino acids. CDR3 amino acids: CASSKPGGTEAFF. The CDR3 DNA reads as TGTGCCAGCAGCAAGCCAGGGGGCACTGAAGCTTTCTTT.

V gene TRBV3-1 (or the pseudogene TRBV3-2) combines with J gene TRBJ2-1; 12 bases match TRBD2. The junction had 7 bases not matched to a gene; V was cut back by 6 bases and J by 7 bases. Germline CDR1 reads LGHDT; CDR2 reads YNNKEL (reference sequence). CDR3 size: 15 residues. Here the CDR3 DNA reads TGTGCCAGCAGTCTGACTAGCGGGAGTATTAATGAGCAGTTCTTC. Translation: CASSLTSGSINEQFF.

The gene calls are TRBV5-4 and TRBJ2-6; perhaps TRBD2 as D (7 bases). The V end lost 0 bases, the J end lost 0 bases, and 13 bases lay between the germline ends. Germline CDR1 SGHNT, CDR2 YYREEE (reference sequence). This CDR3 comprises 18 residues. The CDR3 spells CASSLGGGPRSGANVLTF. The CDR3 nucleotides are TGTGCCAGCAGCTTGGGGGGGGGCCCCCGCTCTGGGGCCAACGTCCTGACTTTC.

The chain links TRBV6-2 or TRBV6-3 to TRBJ1-2; D is ambiguous. V lost 2 bases to trimming and J lost 3 bases, with 10 bases between them. Germline V lookup: CDR1 MNHEY, CDR2 SVGEGT. This CDR3 has 14 amino acids. CDR3 in amino acids: CASSYPSGYYGYTF. CDR3 nucleotide sequence: TGTGCCAGCAGTTACCCGTCGGGGTACTATGGCTACACCTTC.

This clone came up many times. In DNA, the CDR3 is TGTGCCAGCAGCTTAGGTCTCCGACAGGGAAAACGCAGGGTCTATGGCTACACCTTC. It codes for CASSLGLRQGKRRVYGYTF. The chain carries TRBV7-9 and TRBJ1-2; TRBD1 matches at 7 bases. Trimming took 1 base from V and 4 from J; bases not matched to a gene: 18. This CDR3 has 19 amino acids. Germline CDR1 and CDR2: SEHNR and FQNEAQ (reference sequence).

The chain carries TRBV9 and TRBJ1-1; D not resolved. Germline CDR1 SGDLS, CDR2 YYNGEE. The CDR3 is 12 amino acids. V dropped 3 bases and J dropped 5 bases, with 8 bases sitting between them. The CDR3 DNA reads TGTGCCAGCAGCGCCCCTTCGACTGAAGCTTTCTTT. Translated: CASSAPSTEAFF. Based on the CDR3 plus reference TRBV9 and TRBJ1-1, the full variable domain is DSGVTQTPKHLITATGQRVTLRCSPRSGDLSVYWYQQSLDQGLQFLIQYYNGEERAKGNILERFSAQQFPDLHSELNLSSLELGDSALYFCASSAPSTEAFFGQGTRLTVV.

The chain recombines TRBV7-2 with TRBJ1-2, with a possible D match to TRBD1 (5 bases). The V gene's germline CDR1 is SGHTA and CDR2 FQGNSA. V dropped 1 base and J dropped 8 bases, with 17 bases sitting between them. The CDR3 is 15 amino acids. The CDR3, as DNA: TGTGCCAGCAGCTTAGATCGGGGGAGTGGTTTAGGCTACACCTTC. This encodes CASSLDRGSGLGYTF. The variable domain in full, with the rest retrieved from reference TRBV7-2 and TRBJ1-2, is GAGVSQSPSNKVTEKGKDVELRCDPISGHTALYWYRQSLGQGLEFLIYFQGNSAPDKSGLPSDRFSAERTGGSVSTLTIQRTQQEDSAVYLCASSLDRGSGLGYTFGSGTRLTVV.

The chain recombines TRBV7-9 with TRBJ1-5; 9 bases fit TRBD1. Germline V CDR1 and CDR2: SEHNR, FQNEAQ (reference sequence). CDR3 length equals 16 residues. After removal of 5 bases from V and 3 bases from J, the junction contained 8 bases not matched to a gene. Here the CDR3 reads CASSQTGGTFNQPQHF. CDR3 sequence (DNA): TGTGCCAGCAGCCAGACAGGGGGAACTTTCAATCAGCCCCAGCATTTT.

The gene calls are TRBV5-1 and TRBJ2-5; D is undetermined. Between the trimmed V and J ends, which lost 2 bases and 1 base, there was a span of 12 bases. CDR3 length equals 15 residues. The germline gives CDR1 SGHRS, CDR2 YFSETQ. The CDR3 region is CASSLELHAQETQYF. The CDR3 DNA follows: TGCGCCAGCAGCTTAGAACTTCATGCCCAAGAGACCCAGTACTTC.

The sample holds one count of this clone. The V and J genes are TRBV3-1 (or the pseudogene TRBV3-2) and TRBJ1-1; D not certain. This CDR3 contains 16 residues. The germline CDR1 and CDR2 sequences are LGHDT and YNNKEL (reference sequence). Trimming pared 6 bases from V and 1 base from J, leaving 18 bases between. CDR3 sequence: CASSQDFGTANTEAFF. CDR3 sequence (DNA): TGTGCCAGCAGTCAGGACTTCGGCACGGCGAACACTGAAGCTTTCTTT.

This sequence joins TRBV30 and TRBJ1-1, with TRBD1 identical over 8 bases. This CDR3 is built from 14 residues. Germline CDR1 and CDR2: GTSNPN and SVGIG (reference sequence). V was clipped by 4 bases and J by 0 bases; unmatched bases: 4. CDR3 in amino acids: CAWNLGQVNTEAFF. CDR3 nucleotides: TGTGCCTGGAATTTGGGACAGGTGAACACTGAAGCTTTCTTT. Drawing the rest from reference TRBV30 and TRBJ1-1, the complete variable domain is SQTIHQWPATLVQPVGSPLSLECTVEGTSNPNLYWYRQAAGRGLQLLFYSVGIGQISSEVPQNLSASRPQDRQFILSSKKLLLSDSGFYLCAWNLGQVNTEAFFGQGTRLTVV.

This chain links TRBV11-3 with TRBJ2-5, with a tentative D call TRBD1 (6 bases). CDR1 and CDR2 (germline): SGHNT, YENEEA. This CDR3 comprises 11 residues. Trimming took 5 bases from V and 13 from J, leaving 14 bases between them. As DNA, the CDR3 is TGTGCCAGCAGCCACAGGGTTGTGGGGTACTTC. Its protein is CASSHRVVGYF.

The chain uses TRBV5-1 and TRBJ2-1; TRBD1 matches at 9 bases. Germline V gene data show CDR1 as SGHRS and CDR2 as YFSETQ. The CDR3 extends over 14 amino acids. Trimming took 4 bases from V and 8 from J; bases not matched to a gene: 7. The CDR3 is CASSPGQGPHEQFF. CDR3 sequence (DNA): TGCGCCAGCAGCCCGGGACAGGGTCCACATGAGCAGTTCTTC.

The chain uses TRBV6-2 or TRBV6-3 and TRBJ2-3; D gene unclear. Germline-derived CDR1 and CDR2 are MNHEY and SVGEGT. The CDR3 loop spans 13 amino acids. The ends were cut back, 2 bases at V and 6 bases at J, with 9 bases in the middle. CDR3 residues: CASSYRGTDTQYF. The CDR3 nucleotides are TGTGCCAGCAGTTACCGAGGAACCGATACGCAGTATTTT.

The CDR3 is CASSKQTGVEQYF. The CDR3 nucleotides read TGTGCCAGCAGCAAGCAGACAGGGGTCGAGCAGTACTTC. The V gene is TRBV11-1, the J gene TRBJ2-7; TRBD1 matches 8 bases. J lost 6 bases, V lost 5 bases, and 6 bases had no gene match. There are 13 residues in the CDR3. CDR1 and CDR2 from the germline V gene are SGHAT and FQDESV (reference sequence).

The rearrangement links TRBV5-8 to TRBJ1-6; 7 bases map to TRBD1. V dropped 0 bases and J dropped 13; count of bases not matched to a gene: 13. The CDR3 spans 16 residues. Germline V gene data show CDR1 as SGHTS and CDR2 as YDEGEE. The CDR3 loop reads CASSLVGAGGLAPLHF. The CDR3 DNA reads TGTGCCAGCAGCTTGGTAGGGGCAGGGGGTTTGGCGCCCCTCCACTTT.

This chain joins TRBV21-1 and TRBJ2-7; the table names TRBD2, a call not compared with the DNA. TRBV21-1 is a pseudogene segment. The CDR3 is made up of 11 amino acids. CDR3 DNA: TGTGCCAGCAGCACTCCCCACGAGCAGTACTTC. As protein: CASSTPHEQYF.

J is TRBJ2-1 and V is TRBV7-3; D is unresolved. The germline V gene has CDR1 SGHTA and CDR2 FQGTGA. This CDR3 is 13 amino acids long. V dropped 2 bases and J dropped 5 bases, with 7 bases sitting between them. CDR3 protein: CASSLSRNNEQFF. The CDR3 nucleotides are TGTGCCAGCAGCTTATCCAGGAACAATGAGCAGTTCTTC. The whole variable domain, remainder taken from reference TRBV7-3 and TRBJ2-1, is GAGVSQTPSNKVTEKGKYVELRCDPISGHTALYWYRQSLGQGPEFLIYFQGTGAADDSGLPNDRFFAVRPEGSVSTLKIQRTERGDSAVYLCASSLSRNNEQFFGPGTRLTVL.

The J gene is TRBJ2-3, the V gene TRBV6-2 or TRBV6-3; no definite D call. This CDR3 region has 12 residues. Per the germline V gene, CDR1 is MNHEY and CDR2 is SVGEGT. With 5 bases removed from V and 4 bases from J, the gap between germline ends came to 7 bases. CDR3 DNA: TGTGCCAGCAGTGAGGTAGCAGATACGCAGTATTTT. Encoded protein: CASSEVADTQYF.

The V and J genes are TRBV5-1 and TRBJ2-1; 8 nucleotides line up with TRBD1. The CDR3 runs 15 residues. Germline CDR1 SGHRS, CDR2 YFSETQ. V trimming: 2 bases; J trimming: 3 bases; junction bases outside the gene matches: 4. As DNA, the CDR3 is TGCGCCAGCAGCTTACAGGGGGGAGGCTACAATGAGCAGTTCTTC. Its translation: CASSLQGGGYNEQFF.

The chain links TRBV7-2 to TRBJ2-5; 7 positions match TRBD2. Germline values: CDR1 SGHTA, CDR2 FQGNSA. The CDR3 has 16 residues. After removal of 5 bases from V and 3 bases from J, the junction contained 12 bases not matched to a gene. The CDR3 sequence is CASSLRGVAGEETQYF. The CDR3 DNA follows: TGTGCCAGCAGCCTCCGCGGGGTAGCGGGTGAAGAGACCCAGTACTTC.

The chain links TRBV5-1 to TRBJ1-4; unclear D gene. The germline V gene has CDR1 SGHRS and CDR2 YFSETQ. The CDR3 runs to 16 residues. V lost 0 bases and J 8 bases, leaving 17 bases between the germline ends. DNA of the CDR3: TGCGCCAGCAGCTTGGCCGGCCGGTCGGTCGGGGAAAAACTGTTTTTT. Its protein is CASSLAGRSVGEKLFF.

The chain employs TRBV7-9 and TRBJ2-7; a weak D match, TRBD2 (7 bases). Germline-derived CDR1 and CDR2 are SEHNR and FQNEAQ (reference sequence). The V and J ends lost 1 base and 9 bases respectively, with 19 bases between them. This CDR3 has 15 residues. The CDR3 here is CASSLERGISGWQYF. The DNA of the CDR3 is TGTGCCAGCAGCTTAGAGAGGGGGATTAGCGGGTGGCAGTACTTC.